This is a list of T cell receptor beta chains from one sample in a study of cytomegalovirus exposure and HLA in healthy donors. Libraries were prepared by immunoSEQ multiplex PCR; TCRdb keeps only in-frame clonotypes and omits some of them. The repertoire has 150,000 to 200,000 clones, 80% of them found once; the top ten carry 14%. Sequences were obtained from PBMCs. These receptors came from a woman aged 35 to 49 in good health and CMV-seronegative. CDR3s include the opening cysteine and the closing phenylalanine or tryptophan. The size entry is marked missing in some rows and otherwise reads once, few, many or a size class.

clone_size cdr3_length j_call v_call cdr3_aa
many 15 TRBJ2-3 TRBV6-6 CASSYGAGGTHTQYF
- 17 TRBJ1-2 TRBV19 CASSIEITGVVGHGYTF
- 13 TRBJ1-5 TRBV6-6 CASSPLSGQPQHF
- 15 TRBJ2-6 TRBV6-5 CASSIGSSGANVLTF
- 14 TRBJ1-1 TRBV6-5 CASSYSGYNTEAFF
- 15 TRBJ1-6 TRBV5-4 CASSFSSPEFSPLHF
- 15 TRBJ2-3 TRBV7-2 CASSLGGLVTDTQYF
- 16 TRBJ2-3 TRBV7-8 CASSLFWTSITDTQYF
- 15 TRBJ2-1 TRBV7-3 CASSLTGRALNEQFF
- 15 TRBJ2-2 TRBV18 CASSTGQGNTGELFF
- 16 TRBJ2-7 TRBV6-1 CASSEMGQTSYYEQYF
- 12 TRBJ2-5 TRBV7-6 CASGLSQETQYF
- 12 TRBJ1-1 TRBV6-6 CASSLLITEAFF
- 12 TRBJ2-3 TRBV7-9 CASTSQGGTQYF
- 14 TRBJ2-7 TRBV29-1 CSVVPGRGSYEQYF
- 16 TRBJ2-2 TRBV7-9 CASSLPGQEVTGELFF
- 14 TRBJ1-5 TRBV6-1 CASSATGGGQPQHF
- 15 TRBJ1-2 TRBV29-1 CSVENLVGANYGYTF
once 14 TRBJ1-1 TRBV27 CASSLDRGGTEAFF
- 17 TRBJ2-3 TRBV18 CASSPIGLAGDADTQYF
- 14 TRBJ1-6 TRBV7-2 CASSNGQGYSPLHF
- 15 TRBJ1-1 TRBV5-4 CASSWSGQGRTEAFF
- 15 TRBJ2-7 TRBV2 CASSEGQASSYEQYF
- 13 TRBJ1-2 TRBV6-5 CASSYTRGRGYTF
- 14 TRBJ1-1 TRBV7-9 CASSLIQVDTEAFF
- 9 TRBJ1-2 TRBV14 CASSQGGIF
- 15 TRBJ2-3 TRBV21-1 CATTVGGGSLDTQYF
- 15 TRBJ1-1 TRBV18 CASSPRDRENTEAFF
- 15 TRBJ2-5 TRBV11-3 CASSLGLGPQETQYF
once 12 TRBJ2-7 TRBV6-4 CASSRSVYEQYF
- 17 TRBJ2-7 TRBV5-4 CASSLGGQVISSYEQYF
- 14 TRBJ2-2 TRBV2 CASSETGSTGELFF
- 14 TRBJ2-1 TRBV29-1 CSVEDRLAGFEQFF
- 13 TRBJ2-7 TRBV19 CASRAGGPYEQYF
- 17 TRBJ1-4 TRBV15 CATSRSYLGQRNEKLFF
- 14 TRBJ2-3 TRBV6-1 CASSQLTSTDTQYF
- 12 TRBJ2-7 TRBV7-9 CASSSTGYEQYF
- 14 TRBJ2-7 TRBV7-3 CASSANDRAYEQYF
- 16 TRBJ2-5 TRBV15 CATSRDNRTNQETQYF
- 14 TRBJ1-2 TRBV28 CASSSTGGNFGYTF
once 13 TRBJ1-4 TRBV18 CASSATRGEKLFF
- 18 TRBJ2-1 TRBV4-1 CASSPLGDGRSSYNEQFF
- 17 TRBJ2-5 TRBV9 CASSVGVGNRGWETQYF
- 12 TRBJ2-7 TRBV6-5 CASSYSRYEQYF
- 15 TRBJ2-1 TRBV10-2 CASSWDSPSYNEQFF
- 13 TRBJ2-5 TRBV2 CASSESQNGEQYF
- 17 TRBJ2-1 TRBV12-5 CASGFAERDSLNNGQFF
- 15 TRBJ1-4 TRBV6-6 CASRGRGGANEKLFF
- 14 TRBJ1-1 TRBV27 CASSPGLQNTEAFF
- 15 TRBJ2-1 TRBV7-9 CASSKLLSSYNEQFF
- 13 - TRBV29-1 CSVDQGGTYEQYF
- 12 TRBJ2-5 TRBV5-4 CASSSDLETQYF
- 11 TRBJ2-1 TRBV2 CASRAGNEQFF
once 15 TRBJ2-1 TRBV5-8 CASSLAIGTYNEQFF
- 14 TRBJ2-4 TRBV7-2 CASTLGGGYNSQYF